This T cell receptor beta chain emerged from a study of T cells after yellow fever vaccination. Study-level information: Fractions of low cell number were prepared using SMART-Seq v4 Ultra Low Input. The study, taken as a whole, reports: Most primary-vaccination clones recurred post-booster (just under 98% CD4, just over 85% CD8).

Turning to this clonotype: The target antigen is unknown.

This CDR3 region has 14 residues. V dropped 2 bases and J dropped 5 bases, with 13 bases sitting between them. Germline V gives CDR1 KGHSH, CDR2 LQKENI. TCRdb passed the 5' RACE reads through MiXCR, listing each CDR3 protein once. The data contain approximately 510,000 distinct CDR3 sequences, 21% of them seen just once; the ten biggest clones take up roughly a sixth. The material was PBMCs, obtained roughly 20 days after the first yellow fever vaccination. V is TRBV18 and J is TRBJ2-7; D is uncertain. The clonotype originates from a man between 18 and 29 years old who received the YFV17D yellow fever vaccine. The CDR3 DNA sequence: TGTGCCAGCTCACCAGTTCCGGCCTCGGACGAGCAGTACTTC. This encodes CASSPVPASDEQYF.